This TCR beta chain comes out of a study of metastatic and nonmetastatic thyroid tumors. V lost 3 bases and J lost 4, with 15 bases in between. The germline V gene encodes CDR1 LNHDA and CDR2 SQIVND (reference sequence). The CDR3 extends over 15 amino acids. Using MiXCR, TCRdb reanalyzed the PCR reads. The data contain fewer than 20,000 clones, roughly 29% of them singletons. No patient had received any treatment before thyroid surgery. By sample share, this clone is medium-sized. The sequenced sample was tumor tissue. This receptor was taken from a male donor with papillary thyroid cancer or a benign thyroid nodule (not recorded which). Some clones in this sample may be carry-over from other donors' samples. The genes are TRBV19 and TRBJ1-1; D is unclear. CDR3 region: CASSIGGGSGTEAFF. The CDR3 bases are TGTGCCAGTAGTATTGGAGGAGGATCGGGCACTGAAGCTTTCTTT.